The 32 T cell receptor beta chains presented below share a single source sample, sequenced in a study of T-cell memory formation after mild COVID-19. TCRdb used MiXCR to reprocess the 5' RACE reads, holding one entry per CDR3 protein. The sample includes under 650,000 distinct CDR3 sequences, more than 15% of them seen just once. The sequenced material came from PBMCs or a T cell subset sorted from them (not recorded which). These receptors came from an adult woman who had mild COVID-19 (a few samples of this study predate the infection). Cell type and time point are not known.

This clonotype was detected only a few times. This chain connects TRBV7-6 to TRBJ1-2; TRBD1 agrees at 8 bases. J was trimmed by 6 bases and V by 3 bases; bases with no gene match: 18. CDR1 SGHVS and CDR2 FNYEAQ come from the germline V gene. The CDR3 consists of 18 residues. The CDR3 DNA sequence: TGTGCCAGCAGCTTCGGGGCAGGGGGCGCGCCCGATAAGGATGGCTACACCTTC. This codes for CASSFGAGGAPDKDGYTF. Full variable domain (outside the CDR3, taken from reference TRBV7-6 and TRBJ1-2): GAGVSQSPRYKVTKRGQDVALRCDPISGHVSLYWYRQALGQGPEFLTYFNYEAQQDKSGLPNDRFSAERPEGSISTLTIQRTEQRDSAMYRCASSFGAGGAPDKDGYTFGSGTRLTVV.

In its sample, this clonotype was seen many times. The CDR3 loop is CASKTARNTEAFF. The CDR3 DNA follows: TGTGCCAGCAAAACGGCCAGGAACACTGAAGCTTTCTTT. The chain employs TRBV2 and TRBJ1-1; D not certain. The length of the CDR3 is 13 residues. V lost 7 bases and J lost 1, with 10 bases in between. Germline V gene sequence: CDR1 SNHLY, CDR2 FYNNEI. The whole variable domain, remainder taken from reference TRBV2 and TRBJ1-1, is EPEVTQTPSHQVTQMGQEVILRCVPISNHLYFYWYRQILGQKVEFLVSFYNNEISEKSEIFDDQFSVERPDGSNFTLKIRSTKLEDSAMYFCASKTARNTEAFFGQGTRLTVV.

This clonotype was counted only a few times. The genes are TRBV9 and TRBJ2-1; TRBD2 matches 8 bases. CDR1 SGDLS and CDR2 YYNGEE come from the germline V gene. Trimming cost V 4 bases and J 0 bases; bases outside gene matches: 9. This CDR3 region has 17 residues. This CDR3 is CASSSSYGTSSYNEQFF. The CDR3 nucleotides are TGTGCCAGCAGCTCCAGCTACGGGACTAGCTCCTACAATGAGCAGTTCTTC.

A few counts support this clonotype. This chain uses TRBV11-3 with TRBJ1-1; TRBD1 is a possible D gene (6 bases). Per the germline V gene, CDR1 is SGHNT and CDR2 is YENEEA. V lost 5 bases and J lost 0, with 19 bases in between. The CDR3 contains 17 residues. Written as DNA, the CDR3 is TGTGCCAGCAGCCCACGGGGGGGCGGGGGTCTGAACACTGAAGCTTTCTTT. Residues: CASSPRGGGGLNTEAFF.

This clonotype has a handful of counts. This chain joins TRBV7-2 and TRBJ2-7, with D possibly TRBD1 on 7 matching bases. Trimming took 5 bases from V and 1 from J, leaving 15 bases between them. There are 15 residues in the CDR3. The germline V gene has CDR1 SGHTA and CDR2 FQGNSA. In nucleotides, the CDR3 is TGTGCCAGCAGCCCAGCAGGGGGGCCATCCTACGAGCAGTACTTC. This encodes CASSPAGGPSYEQYF.

CDR3 loop: CASSPQGLAGARNEQFF. CDR3 sequence (DNA): TGTGCCAGCAGCCCTCAGGGACTAGCGGGAGCTCGGAATGAGCAGTTCTTC. The V call is TRBV7-3, the J call TRBJ2-1, with TRBD2 matching over 14 bases. This CDR3 is built from 17 residues. Germline loops: CDR1 SGHTA, CDR2 FQGTGA. The trim removed 5 bases at V and 7 bases at J, leaving 10 bases unmatched.

The chain uses TRBV6-5 and TRBJ2-2, with 11 bases matching TRBD2. V was pared by 1 base and J by 2 bases, with 6 bases of the junction left unmatched. The CDR3 consists of 18 residues. The germline gives CDR1 MNHEY, CDR2 SVGAGI. CDR3 nucleotides: TGTGCCAGCAGTTACTTCGCTAGCGGGGGGCCAAACACCGGGGAGCTGTTTTTT. Translating gives CASSYFASGGPNTGELFF.

In this sample, this clonotype turned up a few times. The chain joins TRBV7-6 to TRBJ1-5; no definite D call. The CDR3 contains 14 residues. Germline lookup yields CDR1 SGHVS and CDR2 FNYEAQ. V was clipped by 2 bases and J by 5 bases, with 10 bases between them. The CDR3 here is CASSLNGVHQPQHF. CDR3 coding DNA: TGTGCCAGCAGCTTAAATGGGGTCCATCAGCCCCAGCATTTT.

This clonotype was seen many times. The chain recombines TRBV7-3 with TRBJ1-1; perhaps TRBD1 as D (5 bases). The V end lost 5 bases, the J end lost 2 bases, and 12 bases lay between the germline ends. This CDR3 has 14 residues. From germline, CDR1 is SGHTA and CDR2 FQGTGA. CDR3 nucleotide sequence: TGTGCCAGCAGCCCGGGACGAGCCAACACTGAAGCTTTCTTT. Encoded protein: CASSPGRANTEAFF.

Worth noting for this clonotype: This may be a read error: a much more frequent sequence differs by one nucleotide. The chain joins TRBV7-2 to TRBJ2-2, with D perhaps matching TRBD2 (5 bases). The CDR3 contains 16 residues. The V gene's germline CDR1 is SGHTA and CDR2 FQGNSA. The CDR3 spells CASSLEAGLNTGKLFF. The CDR3 bases are TGTGCCAGCAGCTTGGAGGCCGGCTTGAACACCGGGAAGCTGTTTTTT.

The chain couples TRBV5-1 to TRBJ1-1; 11 nucleotides align to TRBD1. Germline V gives CDR1 SGHRS, CDR2 YFSETQ. The CDR3 covers 15 residues. V lost 4 bases to trimming and J lost 1 base; unmatched junction nucleotides: 3. The CDR3 DNA reads TGCGCCAGCAGCGGGGACAGGGGGTGGAACACTGAAGCTTTCTTT. It encodes CASSGDRGWNTEAFF.

The V call is TRBV3-1, the J call TRBJ2-5, with unresolved D. Germline CDR1 reads LGHDT; CDR2 reads YNNKEL (reference sequence). V lost 4 bases and J 5 bases, leaving 8 bases between the germline ends. The CDR3 is 12 amino acids. CDR3 DNA sequence: TGTGCCAGCAGCCTACGATGGGAGACCCAGTACTTC. The encoded protein is CASSLRWETQYF.

This clonotype was seen at least ten times. The chain carries TRBV5-1 and TRBJ2-1; D gene ambiguous. CDR3 length equals 14 residues. CDR1 SGHRS and CDR2 YFSETQ come from the germline V gene. Between the trimmed V and J ends, which lost 6 bases and 4 bases, there was a span of 14 bases. CDR3 nucleotide sequence: TGCGCCAGCAAAAATAGCCTGGGGTACAATGAGCAGTTCTTC. Amino acids: CASKNSLGYNEQFF.

The genes are TRBV6-2 or TRBV6-3 and TRBJ2-7; the D is unclear. This CDR3 is 14 amino acids long. V dropped 2 bases and J dropped 7 bases, with 15 bases sitting between them. Germline CDR1 reads MNHEY; CDR2 reads SVGEGT. The CDR3, as DNA: TGTGCCAGCAGTTACAGGGTCCCCCGTAGGGAGCAGTACTTC. Residues: CASSYRVPRREQYF.

The CDR3 bases are TGTGCCAGCAGTTACACGGGTGGCCAACGGTCCGGGGGTAATGAAAAACTGTTTTTT. As protein: CASSYTGGQRSGGNEKLFF. The chain has TRBV6-5 and TRBJ1-4; perhaps TRBD1 as D (5 bases). V was clipped by 2 bases and J by 4 bases, with 23 bases between them. Per germline, CDR1 MNHEY and CDR2 SVGAGI. The CDR3 sequence is 19 residues long.

The chain combines TRBV7-3 with TRBJ2-4; D gene ambiguous. There are 13 residues in the CDR3. Trimming pared 0 bases from V and 11 bases from J, leaving 11 bases between. Germline V gene lookup returns CDR1 SGHTA and CDR2 FQGTGA. CDR3 region: CASSLTELAFQYF. As DNA, the CDR3 is TGTGCCAGCAGCTTAACAGAATTAGCCTTTCAGTACTTC.

This chain links TRBV4-1 with TRBJ1-1; a possible D gene is TRBD1 (6 bases). V gave up 3 bases and J gave up 8 bases, with 10 bases separating them. Germline-derived CDR1 and CDR2 are MGHRA and YSYEKL. The CDR3 is made up of 12 amino acids. CDR3 loop: CASSHSGAEAFF. DNA of the CDR3: TGCGCCAGCAGCCACTCGGGGGCAGAAGCTTTCTTT.

There are a few counts of this clonotype. The chain joins TRBV7-3 to TRBJ2-1; unclear D gene. This CDR3 is 14 amino acids long. Germline V lookup: CDR1 SGHTA, CDR2 FQGTGA. V lost 4 bases and J lost 6, with 13 bases in between. This CDR3 reads CASSSSPELNEQFF. In DNA form, the CDR3 reads TGTGCCAGCAGCTCGTCTCCAGAGCTCAATGAGCAGTTCTTC.

The V gene is TRBV4-2, the J gene TRBJ2-3; the D is unclear. The V and J ends lost 0 bases and 5 bases respectively, with 18 bases between them. Germline V CDR1 and CDR2: LGHNA, YNFKEQ. CDR3 length: 17 amino acids. CDR3 sequence: CASSQDRRSFSEDTQYF. The DNA for the CDR3 is TGTGCCAGCAGCCAAGATCGTCGGAGCTTTAGTGAAGATACGCAGTATTTT.

The chain combines TRBV5-1 with TRBJ1-1; the match to TRBD1 covers 9 bases. The CDR3 runs to 15 residues. The junction had 5 bases not matched to a gene; V was cut back by 5 bases and J by 0 bases. Germline values: CDR1 SGHRS, CDR2 YFSETQ. The CDR3 here is CASRLRTGVNTEAFF. The CDR3 nucleotides are TGCGCCAGCAGATTACGGACAGGGGTGAACACTGAAGCTTTCTTT. Complete variable domain (other parts from reference TRBV5-1 and TRBJ1-1): KAGVTQTPRYLIKTRGQQVTLSCSPISGHRSVSWYQQTPGQGLQFLFEYFSETQRNKGNFPGRFSGRQFSNSRSEMNVSTLELGDSALYLCASRLRTGVNTEAFFGQGTRLTVV.

This clonotype appeared a few times. The chain is built from TRBV7-2 and TRBJ2-7; the D gene is possibly TRBD1 (6 bases). The length of the CDR3 is 13 residues. CDR1 and CDR2 (germline): SGHTA, FQGNSA. The V and J ends lost 5 bases and 6 bases respectively, with 14 bases between them. The CDR3 loop reads CASSRGDNREQYF. DNA of the CDR3: TGTGCCAGCAGCAGAGGGGACAATCGCGAGCAGTACTTC. The whole variable domain, filled in from reference TRBV7-2 and TRBJ2-7, reads GAGVSQSPSNKVTEKGKDVELRCDPISGHTALYWYRQSLGQGLEFLIYFQGNSAPDKSGLPSDRFSAERTGGSVSTLTIQRTQQEDSAVYLCASSRGDNREQYFGPGTRLTVT.

There are a few counts of this clonotype. V is TRBV4-2 and J is TRBJ2-7; 12 bases map to TRBD1. The CDR3 is 16 amino acids. Germline CDR1 LGHNA, CDR2 YNFKEQ. V was pared by 3 bases and J by 3 bases, with 6 bases of the junction left unmatched. The CDR3 bases are TGTGCCAGCAGCCAGTTTGGGACAGGGGGCCTCTACGAGCAGTACTTC. It yields the protein CASSQFGTGGLYEQYF.

The CDR3 reads CASSPGDSPGTNTEAFF. Written as DNA, the CDR3 is TGTGCCAGCAGCCCCGGGGACAGCCCCGGTACAAACACTGAAGCTTTCTTT. The chain has TRBV9 and TRBJ1-1; 7 positions agree with TRBD1. The CDR3 has 17 residues. The germline CDR1 and CDR2 sequences are SGDLS and YYNGEE. J was trimmed by 2 bases and V by 4 bases; bases with no gene match: 14.

Only a few counts were recorded for this clonotype. This chain uses TRBV18 with TRBJ2-7; 9 bases match TRBD2. Germline CDR1 KGHSH, CDR2 LQKENI. The junction had 6 bases not matched to a gene; V was cut back by 2 bases and J by 4 bases. The CDR3 totals 15 residues. The CDR3 loop reads CASSPEASGAYEQYF. The CDR3 nucleotides are TGTGCCAGCTCACCAGAGGCTAGCGGGGCATACGAGCAGTACTTC.

V and J are TRBV5-1 and TRBJ2-3; the D gene could be TRBD1 or TRBD2 (5 bases each). Germline V gives CDR1 SGHRS, CDR2 YFSETQ. The ends were cut back, 4 bases at V and 6 bases at J, with 15 bases in the middle. This CDR3 has 14 residues. CDR3 residues: CASSTGAELDTQYF. The CDR3 DNA reads as TGCGCCAGCAGCACCGGGGCGGAGCTTGATACGCAGTATTTT.

This clonotype showed up just a few times. The rearrangement uses TRBV4-2 and TRBJ2-5, with D possibly called TRBD1 or TRBD2 (6 bases each). V lost 1 base to trimming and J lost 5 bases, with 17 bases between them. The CDR3 covers 16 residues. Germline CDR1 is LGHNA and CDR2 is YNFKEQ. The CDR3 nucleotides read TGTGCCAGCAGCCAAGGCGACGGGGGCAAAGGGGAGACCCAGTACTTC. Its protein is CASSQGDGGKGETQYF.

The rearrangement links TRBV6-1 to TRBJ2-3, with TRBD1 as a possible D gene (6 bases). The CDR3 runs 17 residues. The germline V and J ends were trimmed by 6 bases and 4 bases, with 23 bases remaining between them. From germline, CDR1 is MNHNS and CDR2 SASEGT. This chain's CDR3 is CASRKSGTTLASDTQYF. The CDR3 DNA sequence: TGTGCCAGCAGGAAGTCCGGGACAACCCTGGCATCAGATACGCAGTATTTT.

The V call is TRBV7-8, the J call TRBJ2-1, with TRBD1 matching 9 bases. In germline, CDR1 is SGHVS, CDR2 FQNEAQ. V lost 5 bases and J lost 10; bases outside the gene matches: 12. This CDR3 has 15 amino acids. The CDR3 coding sequence is TGTGCCAGCAGCCCCTCCCAGACAGGGGGATACGAGCAGTTCTTC. Translating gives CASSPSQTGGYEQFF.

This chain links TRBV7-9 with TRBJ1-3; possibly TRBD1 for D (5 bases). The CDR3 has 13 residues. Germline loops: CDR1 SEHNR, CDR2 FQNEAQ (reference sequence). Trimming removed 11 bases at V and 0 bases at J, with 11 bases between. The CDR3 is CAYEGTSGNTIYF. CDR3 DNA: TGTGCCTATGAAGGGACCTCTGGAAACACCATATATTTT.

Only a few counts were recorded for this clonotype. The genes are TRBV7-6 and TRBJ2-1; TRBD1 agrees at 9 bases. This CDR3 contains 16 residues. Per the germline V gene, CDR1 is SGHVS and CDR2 is FNYEAQ. The J segment lost 8 bases and the V segment lost 3 bases, leaving 11 bases of the junction unmatched. This CDR3 reads CASSLEGTGFEDEQFF. CDR3 coding DNA: TGTGCCAGCAGCTTGGAGGGGACAGGGTTTGAGGATGAGCAGTTCTTC.

This clonotype came up many times. The rearrangement joins TRBV4-3 to TRBJ1-6, with TRBD1 identical over 8 bases. The germline CDR1 and CDR2 sequences are LGHNA and YSLEER. V lost 0 bases to trimming and J lost 7 bases; unmatched junction nucleotides: 8. This CDR3 has 17 amino acids. For the CDR3, the DNA is TGCGCCAGCAGCCAAGATTCCCCCGGGACAGGAAATTCACCCCTCCACTTT. It yields the protein CASSQDSPGTGNSPLHF.

This clonotype was seen once. A read error may be the cause here, since a much bigger clone is one base away. The chain couples TRBV24-1 to TRBJ2-2; D gene unclear. Trimming removed 0 bases from V and 6 bases from J, with 1 base in between. Germline loops: CDR1 KGHDR, CDR2 SFDVKD. This CDR3 region has 12 residues. CDR3 loop: CATSDLPGELFF. The DNA for the CDR3 is TGTGCCACCAGTGATTTGCCCGGGGAGCTGTTTTTT.